Presented here are 26 T cell receptor beta chains from one specimen sequenced in a study of cytomegalovirus exposure and HLA in healthy donors. A multiplex PCR was run with 60 Vbeta primers and 13 Jbeta primers. Libraries were prepared by immunoSEQ multiplex PCR; TCRdb keeps only in-frame clonotypes and omits some of them. The data hold 70,000 to 85,000 clones, with 70% to 85% observed a single time. Material for sequencing was PBMCs. The source is a man aged 35-49 years in good health and CMV-seropositive.

The chain employs TRBV19 and TRBJ2-5, with D unclear. The CDR3 is 11 amino acids. Trimming stripped 8 bases from V and 2 bases from J, with 6 bases between. Looked up from germline, CDR1 is LNHDA and CDR2 is SQIVND (reference sequence). CDR3 sequence: CASGPQETQYF. In DNA, the CDR3 is TGTGCCAGTGGGCCACAAGAGACCCAGTACTTC.

The chain combines TRBV7-7 with TRBJ2-5, with 11 positions matching TRBD2. J lost 4 bases, V lost 5 bases, and 6 bases had no gene match. The germline V gene encodes CDR1 SSHAT and CDR2 FNYEAQ (reference sequence). CDR3 length equals 15 residues. The CDR3 bases are TGTGCCAGCAGCCCGATAGCGGGAGGGGTAGAGACCCAGTACTTC. Residues: CASSPIAGGVETQYF.

This chain joins TRBV9 and TRBJ1-1; 9 bases match TRBD1. Losses at the gene ends were 3 bases for V and 6 bases for J; bases not matched to a gene: 9. The CDR3 is 15 amino acids. In germline, CDR1 is SGDLS, CDR2 YYNGEE. The CDR3 loop is CASSAGPGTGSEAFF. The DNA for the CDR3 is TGTGCCAGCAGCGCCGGTCCCGGGACAGGGTCTGAAGCTTTCTTT.

The J gene is TRBJ2-2, the V gene TRBV7-8; 8 bases match TRBD1. Unmatched junction bases numbered 9, after V lost 5 bases and J lost 4 bases. The CDR3 loop spans 16 amino acids. The germline V gene encodes CDR1 SGHVS and CDR2 FQNEAQ. This CDR3 is CASSPIQGDGTGELFF. DNA for the CDR3: TGTGCCAGCAGCCCGATACAGGGGGATGGCACCGGGGAGCTGTTTTTT.

The table lists this clone with a few counts. J is TRBJ1-2 and V is TRBV19; possibly TRBD1 for D (6 bases). V lost 5 bases and J lost 8, with 15 bases in between. This CDR3 has 13 residues. CDR1 is LNHDA and CDR2 is SQIVND in the germline V gene (reference sequence). The CDR3: CASSPARTDGYTF. In DNA form, the CDR3 reads TGTGCCAGTAGTCCGGCTCGGACAGACGGCTACACCTTC. Together with reference TRBV19 and TRBJ1-2, the CDR3 gives the full variable domain: DGGITQSPKYLFRKEGQNVTLSCEQNLNHDAMYWYRQDPGQGLRLIYYSQIVNDFQKGDIAEGYSVSREKKESFPLTVTSAQKNPTAFYLCASSPARTDGYTFGSGTRLTVV.

A few counts support this clone. This chain uses TRBV10-3 with TRBJ1-1, with a possible D match to TRBD1 (5 bases). V gave up 5 bases and J gave up 3 bases, with 10 bases separating them. The CDR3 is made up of 13 amino acids. Germline lookup yields CDR1 ENHRY and CDR2 SYGVKD. The CDR3 DNA reads as TGTGCCATCAGTAGGAGGGGAGACACTGAAGCTTTCTTT. Protein: CAISRRGDTEAFF.

The J gene is TRBJ1-2, the V gene TRBV9; 8 bases line up with TRBD1. Germline V CDR1 and CDR2: SGDLS, YYNGEE. Trimming took 0 bases from V and 3 from J; bases not matched to a gene: 4. This CDR3 contains 15 residues. This CDR3 reads CASSVEAGGDYGYTF. CDR3 DNA sequence: TGTGCCAGCAGCGTAGAGGCAGGGGGCGACTATGGCTACACCTTC.

The V call is TRBV27, the J call TRBJ1-2; perhaps TRBD1 as D (5 bases). Trimming stripped 5 bases from V and 6 bases from J, with 19 bases between. This CDR3 region has 15 residues. Germline V gene sequence: CDR1 MNHEY, CDR2 SMNVEV (reference sequence). The DNA for the CDR3 is TGTGCCAGCAGTACTCATTCAGGGTCTAGGGATGGCTACACCTTC. It codes for CASSTHSGSRDGYTF.

The chain uses TRBV2 and TRBJ2-1, with D perhaps TRBD2 (6 bases). The CDR3 extends over 15 amino acids. Per the germline V gene, CDR1 is SNHLY and CDR2 is FYNNEI. Trimming shortened V by 1 base and J by 4 bases, and 11 bases separated the two germline ends. CDR3 nucleotide sequence: TGTGCCAGCAGTGAAGGTGCGGGGATTTACAATGAGCAGTTCTTC. It encodes CASSEGAGIYNEQFF.

V gene TRBV5-1 combines with J gene TRBJ1-2, with D possibly matching TRBD1 (5 bases). Trimming cost V 0 bases and J 7 bases, with 10 bases left between them. This CDR3 is built from 13 residues. Germline loops: CDR1 SGHRS, CDR2 YFSETQ. The CDR3 DNA follows: TGCGCCAGCAGCTTGGGACAGTCTAGTGGCTACACCTTC. Its translation is CASSLGQSSGYTF.

This rearrangement joins TRBV6-6 to TRBJ2-2; D not resolved. CDR3 length: 14 residues. The V gene's germline CDR1 is MNHNY and CDR2 SVGAGI (reference sequence). Trimming left V 4 bases short and J 7 bases short, with 13 bases between. DNA of the CDR3: TGTGCCAGCAGTTCTACGCCCTCCGTCGGGGAGCTGTTTTTT. Protein: CASSSTPSVGELFF.

The sample holds a few counts of this clone. This chain links TRBV10-1 with TRBJ2-3; D uncertain. Germline V gene lookup returns CDR1 WNHNN and CDR2 SYGVQD (reference sequence). This CDR3 contains 16 residues. Trimming took 0 bases from V and 4 from J, leaving 14 bases between them. The CDR3 sequence: CASSESRVPNPDTQYF. CDR3 in DNA: TGCGCCAGCAGTGAGTCGAGAGTTCCTAACCCAGATACGCAGTATTTT.

The chain uses TRBV6-1 and TRBJ1-4, with 8 bases identical to TRBD1. The V and J ends lost 3 bases and 8 bases, in that order; junction bases with no gene match: 8. The CDR3 spans 15 residues. CDR1 is MNHNS, CDR2 SASEGT, per germline. CDR3 bases: TGTGCCAGCAGTGATCTGACAGGGGAACGGGAAAAACTGTTTTTT. Amino acids: CASSDLTGEREKLFF.

The chain links TRBV19 to TRBJ1-4; 9 positions match TRBD1. Losses at the gene ends were 6 bases for V and 1 base for J; bases not matched to a gene: 6. The CDR3 is 16 amino acids. Germline-derived CDR1 and CDR2 are LNHDA and SQIVND (reference sequence). The CDR3 loop reads CASRDRGHRTNEKLFF. The CDR3 DNA reads TGTGCCAGTAGGGACAGGGGTCATCGAACTAATGAAAAACTGTTTTTT. Drawing the rest from reference TRBV19 and TRBJ1-4, the complete variable domain is DGGITQSPKYLFRKEGQNVTLSCEQNLNHDAMYWYRQDPGQGLRLIYYSQIVNDFQKGDIAEGYSVSREKKESFPLTVTSAQKNPTAFYLCASRDRGHRTNEKLFFGSGTQLSVL.

The chain joins TRBV7-8 to TRBJ1-4; 7 nucleotides line up with TRBD1. The ends lost 5 bases at V and 5 bases at J; junction bases unmatched: 5. CDR1 is SGHVS and CDR2 is FQNEAQ in the germline V gene. The CDR3 sequence is 14 residues long. CDR3 bases: TGTGCCAGCAGCATGACAGGGTTCAATGAAAAACTGTTTTTT. Its protein is CASSMTGFNEKLFF.

The chain carries TRBV27 and TRBJ1-1; D is possibly TRBD1 (5 bases). The length of the CDR3 is 12 residues. The germline gives CDR1 MNHEY, CDR2 SMNVEV (reference sequence). V was pared by 9 bases and J by 8 bases, with 16 bases between. The DNA for the CDR3 is TGTGCCAGTAAACTCGGGGGATCCGAAGCTTTCTTT. Translating it yields CASKLGGSEAFF.

The CDR3 nucleotides read TGTGCCACCAGCAGAGACCAGCGGGGGAGGGAAGAGACCCAGTACTTC. Encoded protein: CATSRDQRGREETQYF. J is TRBJ2-5 and V is TRBV15, with 8 bases aligning to TRBD2. This CDR3 region has 16 residues. Germline V gene sequence: CDR1 LNHNV, CDR2 YYDKDF (reference sequence). Trimming removed 0 bases from V and 3 bases from J; junction bases left unmatched: 6.

V usage is TRBV5-6 and J usage is TRBJ2-1, with 9 bases aligning to TRBD2. Germline trimming cut 0 bases from V and 13 bases from J; bases unmatched to any gene: 20. Germline V lookup: CDR1 SGHDT, CDR2 YYEEEE. The CDR3 has 18 residues. The CDR3 protein is CASSLAVGGSGPGTSQFF. CDR3 bases: TGTGCCAGCAGCTTGGCAGTGGGGGGGTCAGGCCCGGGGACTAGCCAGTTCTTC.

The CDR3 DNA is TGTGCCAGCAGCTGGGGTGGCGGGCAGGAGACCCAGTACTTC. Amino acids: CASSWGGGQETQYF. V usage is TRBV5-4 and J usage is TRBJ2-5, with D possibly TRBD2 on 5 matching bases. The CDR3 consists of 14 residues. The germline gives CDR1 SGHNT, CDR2 YYREEE (reference sequence). V was shortened by 3 bases and J by 5 bases, with 14 bases between the two germline ends. The complete variable domain, with remaining parts taken from reference TRBV5-4 and TRBJ2-5, reads ETGVTQSPTHLIKTRGQQVTLRCSSQSGHNTVSWYQQALGQGPQFIFQYYREEENGRGNFPPRFSGLQFPNYSSELNVNALELDDSALYLCASSWGGGQETQYFGPGTRLLVL.

The chain couples TRBV28 to TRBJ2-5, with D hard to call. The CDR3 totals 12 residues. Trimming pared 2 bases from V and 5 bases from J, leaving 6 bases between. In germline, CDR1 is MDHEN, CDR2 SYDVKM. The CDR3 region is CASSLSRETQYF. DNA for the CDR3: TGTGCCAGCAGTTTAAGCAGGGAGACCCAGTACTTC.

The rearrangement links TRBV18 to TRBJ1-1, with TRBD1 matching 9 bases. With 3 bases clipped from V and 4 bases from J, the junction kept 6 bases outside the gene matches. Germline loops: CDR1 KGHSH, CDR2 LQKENI. This CDR3 is 15 amino acids long. The CDR3 spells CASSPSTGGGTEAFF. CDR3 nucleotide sequence: TGTGCCAGCTCACCGTCCACAGGGGGCGGCACTGAAGCTTTCTTT.

This chain links TRBV28 with TRBJ2-2; maybe TRBD1 (6 bases). Germline V gene data show CDR1 as MDHEN and CDR2 as SYDVKM. This CDR3 is built from 14 residues. The germline V and J ends were trimmed by 5 bases and 2 bases, with 9 bases remaining between them. The CDR3 DNA sequence: TGTGCCAGCAGTGACAGGCATAACACCGGGGAGCTGTTTTTT. Amino acids: CASSDRHNTGELFF.

The chain links TRBV11-2 to TRBJ2-5, with D possibly matching TRBD1 (6 bases). V shed 1 base and J shed 2 bases, with 11 bases lying between them. CDR3 length: 15 amino acids. From germline, CDR1 is SGHAT and CDR2 FQNNGV. The CDR3 nucleotides are TGTGCCAGCAGCTTAGTAGGGGGATCTCAAGAGACCCAGTACTTC. Translation: CASSLVGGSQETQYF.

This chain links TRBV21-1 with TRBJ2-7; TRBD2 was called by the table and not checked on the DNA. TRBV21-1 is a known pseudogene. The CDR3 extends over 14 amino acids. In nucleotides, the CDR3 is TGTGCCGGACGAGCGGGCCTGATAACCTACGAGCAGTACTTC. Translation gives CAGRAGLITYEQYF.

This chain uses TRBV13 with TRBJ2-7, with 7 bases matching TRBD2. This CDR3 is built from 15 residues. V gave up 5 bases and J gave up 5 bases; unmatched junction bases: 12. Germline values: CDR1 PRHDT, CDR2 FYEKMQ (reference sequence). CDR3 DNA: TGTGCCAGCAGCGTAGAGGGTAGCGGGCGGGACGAGCAGTACTTC. It is translated as CASSVEGSGRDEQYF.

The chain combines TRBV30 with TRBJ1-4; TRBD1 matches at 8 bases. Trimming at V came to 4 bases and at J to 2 bases, leaving 15 bases not matched to a gene. Germline assignment: CDR1 GTSNPN and CDR2 SVGIG (reference sequence). The CDR3 totals 18 residues. Here the CDR3 DNA reads TGTGCCTGGAATAAGGACAGGGTAGGGAAAGGGACTAATGAAAAACTGTTTTTT. It yields the protein CAWNKDRVGKGTNEKLFF.